Described below is a single TCR beta chain sequence and its context. The clone's antigen remains unknown. Qualities for individual bases were not recorded, and no much larger clone is one base off. Library creation used PCR. Sequencing instrument: Illumina HiSeq 2500. TCR libraries were prepared with molecular barcoding, using unique molecular identifiers to normalize TCRbeta repertoire quantification. Starting from the raw public reads, TCRdb applied fastp trimming at Q25, assembled clones with MiXCR and retained in-frame beta chains. Under each unique CDR3 protein, matching rows form one entry showing the most common genes and DNA. This sample holds about a million distinct CDR3 sequences; about 30% were observed only once. The ten largest clones add up to approximately 30% of the sample. According to the germline V gene, CDR1 reads SGHTA and CDR2 reads FQGNSA. V sheds 3 bases and J sheds 4 bases, leaving 11 bases between their ends. From cysteine to phenylalanine, the CDR3 is 14 amino acids long. Left in the record is the CDR3 DNA by itself, 42 bases read in frame from the first base.

Read against the paper, the sample's treatment or condition label means: allogeneic hematopoietic cell transplantation with graft depleted of TCRalphabeta T cells and CD19 B cells. The children who served as transplant recipients had been given grafts of TCRalphabeta/CD19-depleted allogeneic hematopoietic cells. These data come from a study of T-cell reconstitution after alpha-beta-depleted transplantation in children (dated by TCRdb to about 2016). A note on the overall study: Using TCR repertoire profiling, the study quantitatively followed how T-cell immune reconstitution unfolded in children after TCRalphabeta/CD19-depleted allogeneic hematopoietic cell transplantation. Study-wide conclusions, independent of this receptor: The apparently early recovery of alphabetaT-cell counts about two months after transplant reportedly depended on only several hundred rapidly expanded clones that came from non-depleted graft cells. In some patients, the high TCRbeta diversity seen at day 60 was put down to recipient T cells and intrathymic progenitors that had survived conditioning. The frequencies of hyperexpanded clones fell over the following months, and after one year, T-cell counts and TCRbeta diversity were mostly attributed to newly produced T cells.

The source material was PBMCs, mostly from graft donor cells, sampled 360 days after TCRalphabeta/CD19-depleted stem cell transplant. This clonotype was sampled from a boy younger than two who had a stem cell transplant for SCID, so the T cells may come from the graft donor. The rearranged segments are TRBV7-2 and TRBJ2-3; the D match is possibly TRBD1 or TRBD2, with 5 bases aligned in each. CDR3 reads: CASSFGGGSDTQYF. The DNA is TGTGCCAGCAGCTTCGGTGGGGGATCAGATACGCAGTATTTT.